This T cell receptor beta chain was recovered during a study of CD8 T cells in Susac syndrome. Germline values: CDR1 GTSNPN, CDR2 SVGIG (reference sequence). The CDR3 spans 12 residues. Trimming took 0 bases from V and 7 from J, leaving 7 bases between them. Roughly 0.5 to 1 ug RNA was reverse transcribed with random hexamers. TCRdb recomputed calls from the immunoSEQ multiplex PCR reads with MiXCR, one row per CDR3 protein. Among 180,000 or so distinct CDR3 sequences, roughly 94% were seen once, and the ten largest hold around 0.094%. The sequence came from a human donor with Susac syndrome. The sequencing sample was made of CD4+ T cells from PBMCs. The chain employs TRBV30 and TRBJ1-5; the D is unclear. CDR3 nucleotide sequence: TGTGCCTGGAGTGTAGGCGGACAGCCCCAGCATTTT. Translating it yields CAWSVGGQPQHF.